This T cell receptor beta chain was documented in a study of T cell clonotyping in hematopoietic cell transplantation (dated by TCRdb to about 2021). For the wider study: Recipient samples taken before transplant were obtained following cytoreduction. A total of some 130 blood samples were gathered in the study from approximately 32 consecutive transplant recipients along with their related donors. Recruitment of patients was conducted between 2015 and early 2017, and follow-up was continued until September 2020 or death. Results the study describes overall, beyond this receptor: After transplant, TCR diversity in recipients dropped, and pathologically expanded clonotypes climbed progressively between day 30 and day 180. Overlap with donor repertoires was found for only a small fraction of recipient repertoires, with over 97% found to appear de novo at the given depth. Donor and pretransplant recipient Inverse Simpson Index values predicted broader posttransplant TCR repertoire diversity. Sample size was limited, and cells were not sorted, so CD4 and CD8 repertoire contributions could not be separated.

The sample's time point label, in plain terms: recipient sample about 28 days before transplant, after cytoreduction. Blood samples were obtained from recipients approximately 28 days before transplant and at days 30, 100 and 180 after transplant. Nuclei Lysis Solution was used to extract genomic DNA from fresh or cryopreserved unfractionated peripheral blood mononuclear cells. Details on this clone: Which antigen it targets is not known. Base qualities are not at hand, and no much larger clone is one base apart.

V is cut by 2 bases and J by 1 base, and the space between the germline ends is 9 bases. From the cysteine through the phenylalanine, the CDR3 covers 13 amino acids. The CDR3 DNA has 39 bases and is translated from base 1. As encoded in the germline V gene, CDR1 is SQVTM while CDR2 is ANQGSEA. The immunoSEQ assay, a bias-controlled multiplex PCR using V- and J-specific primers, was used to amplify TCR beta CDR3 regions from genomic DNA. A second PCR step added a proprietary barcode and Illumina adapter sequences to the CDR3 amplicons. An Illumina MiSeq instrument was used for sequencing of the CDR3 libraries. The paper's data handling went like this. immunoSEQ Analyzer 3.0 was used for export and quality control, with R Bioconductor and Immunarch used for downstream analyses. Only productive rearrangements in the normalized downsampled data set were used to calculate repertoire metrics. In the normalized cohort, clonotypes with more than 5 templates were defined as pathologically expanded. The Inverse Simpson Index served as the measure of repertoire diversity. To capture all clonotypes, the CMV-specificity analyses were run on the non-normalized data set. This immuneACCESS table, as held by TCRdb, lists in-frame sequences with V and J called but not all clones. Of the missing ones, under half trace to an unresolved V gene in checked studies; the others have no known cause. The V and J calls and clone size come from that table; D and trimming were worked out from the DNA. Within this sample are tens of thousands of clones, with 90% to 95% of them counted one time only. The ten largest clones add up to 1.5% to 2% of the sample.

Rearrangement joined TRBV29-1 to TRBJ2-7, with a weak D call of TRBD2 (5 bases match). The sequence was collected from a man aged 35 to 55 with chronic myeloid leukemia. Some clones in this sample may be carry-over from other donors' samples. Source: peripheral blood mononuclear cells, taken before stem cell transplant. The CDR3 region: CSVEIGGSYEQYF. The DNA is as follows: TGCAGCGTTGAAATCGGAGGATCCTACGAGCAGTACTTC.